This T cell receptor beta chain was profiled in a study of cytomegalovirus exposure and HLA in healthy donors. Broader study findings: A later analysis reportedly found that, within productive TCRs, an Asian-associated ancestry cluster had fewer N-insertions than the mean observed across the roughly 670 donors. A later analysis linked around 15,000 TCR beta sequences to HLA alleles at 0.05 false discovery rate. The authors reported that TCR beta sequences could predict HLA-A and HLA-B alleles. These predictions were accurate for most subjects in the first cohort.

PCR involved 60 Vbeta and 13 Jbeta primers. Sequenced by immunoSEQ multiplex PCR; TCRdb stores in-frame clones only, minus some. The sample includes more than 110,000 clones, approximately 79% of them seen just once. This clone was recorded only once. Its antigen remains unidentified. The donors gave bone marrow, and they were healthy. With 4 bases clipped from V and 8 bases from J, the junction kept 10 bases outside the gene matches. This CDR3 region has 16 residues. Germline V gene sequence: CDR1 SGHTA, CDR2 FQGTGA. The source material was PBMCs. The sequence was obtained from a woman between 50 and 59 years old in good health and CMV-seropositive. V is TRBV7-3 and J is TRBJ2-1; 11 positions agree with TRBD2. The CDR3 sequence is CASSSSIAGGPYEQFF. CDR3 in DNA: TGTGCCAGCAGCTCCTCAATAGCGGGGGGGCCTTATGAGCAGTTCTTC.